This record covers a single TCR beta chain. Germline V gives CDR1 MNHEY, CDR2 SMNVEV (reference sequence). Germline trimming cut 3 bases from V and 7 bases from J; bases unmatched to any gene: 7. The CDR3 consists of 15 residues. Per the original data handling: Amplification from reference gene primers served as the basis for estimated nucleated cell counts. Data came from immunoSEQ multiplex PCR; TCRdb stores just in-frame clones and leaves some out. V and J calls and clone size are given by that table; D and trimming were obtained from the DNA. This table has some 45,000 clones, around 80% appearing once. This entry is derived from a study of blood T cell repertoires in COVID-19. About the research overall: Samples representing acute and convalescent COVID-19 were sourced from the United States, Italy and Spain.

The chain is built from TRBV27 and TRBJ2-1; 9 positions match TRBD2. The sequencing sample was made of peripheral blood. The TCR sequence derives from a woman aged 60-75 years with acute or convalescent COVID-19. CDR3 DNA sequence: TGTGCCAGCAGTTTGGGCGGGGGGGCAAGAAATGAGCAGTTCTTC. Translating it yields CASSLGGGARNEQFF.